This TCR beta chain was retrieved from a study of shared clonotypes between healthy human individuals. Turning to this clone: Antigen specificity is unknown.

Profiled with immunoSEQ multiplex PCR; TCRdb holds only in-frame clones, not every one. There are around 2.5 million clones in the sample; roughly 93% occur only once, and around 0.4% lies in the top ten. Findings and caveats of the study: All-four-donor shared clonotypes had higher generation probabilities than non-shared clonotypes did.

Trimming took off 8 bases at V and 0 bases at J, with 20 bases between the two ends. CDR1 LNHDA and CDR2 SQIVND come from the germline V gene (reference sequence). The CDR3 consists of 16 residues. The TCR was taken from a man in his late teens or twenties in good health. Some clones in this sample may be carry-over from other donors' samples. The V call is TRBV19, the J call TRBJ2-7; possible D gene TRBD2, 6 bases. Sequencing input: naive CD4+ T cells from PBMCs. Subset in this sample: CD45RA+ positively selected. This CDR3 is CASGRSGGISSYEQYF. DNA of the CDR3: TGTGCCAGTGGGCGTAGCGGTGGGATTAGCTCCTACGAGCAGTACTTC.